This TCR beta chain is from a study of cytomegalovirus exposure and HLA in healthy donors (dated by TCRdb to 2016 to 2017). Broadly, across the study: According to a later analysis, the approximately 130 validation repertoires were produced on the same platform as the 666 repertoires of the first cohort. The study was designed to test whether signatures of past pathogen exposure could be identified by cataloging public T cell receptors. The study combined high-throughput TCR immunosequencing, statistical association of individual TCRs with disease status, and machine learning to predict cytomegalovirus infection status. A separate validation cohort of 100 to 150 different subjects was used in addition to the approximately 610-subject first cohort. On the study overall, not on this receptor specifically: A total of around 150 TCR beta chains were listed by the study as associated with cytomegalovirus. The classifier was reported to diagnose cytomegalovirus status with high specificity and sensitivity in both the original cohort and the validation cohort. Subsequent analysis determined that TCRs grouped into clusters in the first cohort also showed a tendency toward co-occurrence across the roughly 110 validation repertoires, and approximately 94% of cluster scores exceeded 0. The validation cohort had no HLA typing available for a later analysis, so co-occurrence within that cohort was assessed over all 110 or so repertoires. The authors suggested that the approach could potentially be extended to other disease states and immunological phenotypes. In vitro tests confirmed that three of the cytomegalovirus-associated TCR beta chains recognize cytomegalovirus antigens. Most TCR sequences were seen in very few donors, while some public TCRs were found in many individuals.

CDR1 and CDR2 are drawn from the germline V gene: MDHEN, SYDVKM. The trim is 7 bases for V and 0 bases for J, with a gap of 12 bases between the germline ends. Including the terminal cysteine and phenylalanine, the CDR3 comprises 14 residues. Only the CDR3 DNA is retained, 42 bases long and in frame from the first base. Separate from the roughly 650-subject first cohort, the validation cohort of about 120 subjects was the group to which the donors belonged. Libraries were prepared through the immunoSEQ multiplex PCR assay. The authors processed their data as follows. A statistical classification framework was built to diagnose cytomegalovirus status from the catalog of TCR beta chain sequences. Held by TCRdb, this immuneACCESS table contains in-frame sequences only and omits some clones. Under half of the omission traces to an unresolved V gene where checked; the cause of the rest is unknown. The DNA was the basis for D and trimming; V, J and clone size are from that table. The sample table records 65,000 to 70,000 clones; about 90% of these occur just once. Of the sample, 3% to 3.5% falls within the top ten clones.

This clone was observed a single time. Its recognized antigen is unknown. Per-nucleotide qualities are absent, and no much larger clonotype sits a single base away. Material for sequencing was PBMCs. This TCR came from a man in his late teens or twenties in good health and CMV-seronegative. Recombination connected TRBV28 to TRBJ2-5; D gene: possibly TRBD1, on 6 matching bases. The CDR3 has the sequence CASNIGGNQETQYF. The nucleotide sequence is TGTGCCAGCAACATAGGGGGTAACCAAGAGACCCAGTACTTC.